The 13 T cell receptor beta chains listed next were all sequenced from one sample in a study of cytomegalovirus exposure and HLA in healthy donors. Method: immunoSEQ multiplex PCR; TCRdb's copy keeps in-frame clones and lacks some. The sample yields about 160,000 clones, roughly 89% seen once. The material sequenced was PBMCs. Receptor source: a woman aged 18-30 years in good health and CMV-seropositive.

The CDR3 loop is CASSFRTGGWEQYF. In DNA, the CDR3 is TGTGCCAGCAGTTTTCGAACAGGGGGCTGGGAGCAGTACTTC. V usage is TRBV28 and J usage is TRBJ2-7; TRBD1 agrees at 9 bases. There are 14 residues in the CDR3. Trimming cost V 3 bases and J 7 bases; bases outside gene matches: 7. The V gene's germline CDR1 is MDHEN and CDR2 SYDVKM.

This chain connects TRBV20-1 to TRBJ2-5; maybe TRBD1 (6 bases). CDR3 length: 11 amino acids. Trimming shortened V by 7 bases and J by 5 bases, and 11 bases separated the two germline ends. Germline V lookup: CDR1 DFQATT, CDR2 SNEGSKA (reference sequence). The CDR3 is CSVRDTETQYF. CDR3 coding DNA: TGCAGTGTTCGGGACACGGAGACCCAGTACTTC.

The genes are TRBV25-1 and TRBJ1-2, with D tentatively TRBD1 (5 bases). The V gene's germline CDR1 is MGHDK and CDR2 SYGVNS. Between the trimmed V and J ends, which lost 5 bases and 6 bases, there was a span of 10 bases. This CDR3 comprises 12 residues. This CDR3 is CASSWGGDGYTF. CDR3 in DNA: TGTGCCAGCAGTTGGGGGGGAGATGGCTACACCTTC.

The genes are TRBV2 and TRBJ1-1; D possibly corresponds to TRBD1 (5 bases). With 7 bases removed from V and 4 bases from J, the gap between germline ends came to 10 bases. The CDR3 length is 12 residues. From germline, CDR1 is SNHLY and CDR2 FYNNEI. The CDR3 loop reads CASTWGVTEAFF. CDR3 coding DNA: TGTGCCAGCACCTGGGGGGTCACTGAAGCTTTCTTT.

The V gene is TRBV28, the J gene TRBJ1-2, with TRBD1 matching over 7 bases. There are 14 residues in the CDR3. Germline CDR1 is MDHEN and CDR2 is SYDVKM. Trimming cost V 7 bases and J 3 bases; bases outside gene matches: 8. The CDR3 here is CASTPQGDDYGYTF. CDR3 DNA sequence: TGTGCCAGCACCCCCCAGGGGGACGACTATGGCTACACCTTC.

The chain joins TRBV19 to TRBJ1-5, with D tentatively TRBD1 (5 bases). The CDR3 contains 15 residues. With 4 bases removed from V and 0 bases from J, the gap between germline ends came to 10 bases. The V gene's germline CDR1 is LNHDA and CDR2 SQIVND (reference sequence). CDR3 loop: CASSTRQYSNQPQHF. DNA of the CDR3: TGTGCCAGTAGTACCCGACAGTATAGCAATCAGCCCCAGCATTTT.

This clone was detected once. The chain employs TRBV5-1 and TRBJ2-1, with a tentative D call TRBD1 (6 bases). The germline V and J ends were trimmed by 0 bases and 3 bases, with 13 bases remaining between them. Germline loops: CDR1 SGHRS, CDR2 YFSETQ. This CDR3 spans 16 amino acids. The CDR3 nucleotides are TGCGCCAGCAGCTTGGCCTTCGGACAGTACTACAATGAGCAGTTCTTC. Its protein product is CASSLAFGQYYNEQFF.

The V call is TRBV7-2, the J call TRBJ1-2, with D maybe TRBD1 (6 bases). V lost 5 bases and J 8 bases, leaving 24 bases between the germline ends. The CDR3 is 16 residues long. In germline, CDR1 is SGHTA, CDR2 FQGNSA. The CDR3 nucleotides read TGTGCCAGCAGCCGCGCAGGAATGGACAGCGTGGAAGGCTACACCTTC. It is translated as CASSRAGMDSVEGYTF.

This chain connects TRBV5-1 to TRBJ2-3; 10 bases line up with TRBD2. This CDR3 has 14 residues. The ends lost 6 bases at V and 6 bases at J; junction bases unmatched: 7. Germline V gene data show CDR1 as SGHRS and CDR2 as YFSETQ. CDR3 loop: CASMPLAGEDTQYF. The CDR3 nucleotides read TGCGCCAGCATGCCGCTAGCGGGAGAGGATACGCAGTATTTT.

The rearrangement uses TRBV7-3 and TRBJ1-2; D gene unclear. The germline V and J ends were trimmed by 2 bases and 6 bases, with 10 bases remaining between them. From germline, CDR1 is SGHTA and CDR2 FQGTGA. This CDR3 region has 13 residues. The CDR3 DNA follows: TGTGCCAGCAGCTTACGGGGTTTCGATGGCTACACCTTC. Translating gives CASSLRGFDGYTF.

The chain uses TRBV4-3 and TRBJ2-1; 10 bases map to TRBD2. Per the germline V gene, CDR1 is LGHNA and CDR2 is YSLEER. Trimming cost V 0 bases and J 8 bases; bases outside gene matches: 13. CDR3 length equals 18 residues. The CDR3 reads CASSQESVPASGSYEQFF. CDR3 nucleotide sequence: TGCGCCAGCAGCCAAGAAAGCGTTCCGGCTAGCGGGAGCTATGAGCAGTTCTTC.

The chain has TRBV30 and TRBJ2-7, with 8 bases fitting TRBD1. V gave up 1 base and J gave up 1 base; unmatched junction bases: 6. Germline assignment: CDR1 GTSNPN and CDR2 SVGIG (reference sequence). The CDR3 totals 15 residues. CDR3 sequence reads: CAWSGDRRSSYEQYF. CDR3 nucleotide sequence: TGTGCCTGGAGTGGGGACAGGAGATCTTCCTACGAGCAGTACTTC.

The rearrangement links TRBV27 to TRBJ1-5; TRBD1 matches at 9 bases. CDR3 length: 15 residues. Germline-derived CDR1 and CDR2 are MNHEY and SMNVEV (reference sequence). Germline trimming cut 5 bases from V and 2 bases from J; bases unmatched to any gene: 4. The chain's CDR3 is CASSPRTGGNQPQHF. The CDR3 region has the DNA TGTGCCAGCAGTCCACGGACAGGGGGCAATCAGCCCCAGCATTTT.